The rows below give T cell receptor beta chains drawn from one sample of a study of cytomegalovirus exposure and HLA in healthy donors. The repertoire was sequenced with immunoSEQ multiplex PCR; TCRdb's copy has only in-frame clones and lacks some. Here the sample spans 120,000 or so clones, roughly 75% being singletons. Specimen: PBMCs. These TCRs come from a female donor in good health and CMV-seronegative. CDR3s include the opening cysteine and the closing phenylalanine or tryptophan. The D gene is left open where the match is weak. Size is omitted from some rows. Given values are once, few, many or a class for expanded clones.

TRBJ1-3,.,.,TRBV4-1,TGCGCCAGCAGCCAATGGGCGGGGGGGAGCTCTGGAAACACCATATATTTT,CASSQWAGGSSGNTIYF
TRBJ1-2,.,once,TRBV15,TGTGCCACCAGCCCAGGGACAAGTTATGGCTACACCTTC,CATSPGTSYGYTF
TRBJ2-5,TRBD1,once,TRBV29-1,TGCAGCTCACAACAGGGGGCCGGAGAGACCCAGTACTTC,CSSQQGAGETQYF
TRBJ2-7,TRBD1,.,TRBV5-1,TGCGCCAGCAGCTTTGGACAGGGGCCGGGCGAGCAGTACTTC,CASSFGQGPGEQYF
TRBJ1-1,.,.,TRBV19,TGTGCCAGTAGTGGCTGGAACACTGAAGCTTTCTTT,CASSGWNTEAFF
TRBJ1-5,.,.,TRBV6-6,TGTGCCAGCAGCAGGGTTAGCAATCAGCCCCAGCATTTT,CASSRVSNQPQHF
TRBJ2-1,TRBD1,once,TRBV5-1,TGCGCCAGCAGCCCCTTTCCGGGGACAGGGTCCTACAATGAGCAGTTCTTC,CASSPFPGTGSYNEQFF
TRBJ1-2,.,.,TRBV5-4,TGTGCCAGCAGCTTGAGGGGGTCCCTACTGGGCTACACCTTC,CASSLRGSLLGYTF
TRBJ2-5,.,.,TRBV5-1,TGCGCCAGCTCCCCGGCGGGTAATCAAGAGACCCAGTACTTC,CASSPAGNQETQYF
TRBJ1-2,.,.,TRBV6-6,TGTGCCAGCAGTTACGGAGAGACAGGTTATGGCTACACCTTC,CASSYGETGYGYTF
TRBJ1-2,.,.,TRBV30,TGTGCCTGGAGTGTACGAGCTATCTCCTATGGCTACACCTTC,CAWSVRAISYGYTF
TRBJ1-1,TRBD1,.,TRBV5-1,TGCGCCAGCAGCGCAACAGCCGGGACAGAGAACACTGAAGCTTTCTTT,CASSATAGTENTEAFF
TRBJ1-5,.,few,TRBV21-1,TGTGCCAGCAGCGGTTCAGATCAGCCCCAGCATTTT,CASSGSDQPQHF
TRBJ2-1,TRBD2,.,TRBV27,TGTGCCAGCAGTTTAGGGCGGGGGATGGGTGAGCAGTTCTTC,CASSLGRGMGEQFF
TRBJ2-1,TRBD2,.,TRBV7-9,TGTGCCAGCAGCTTAAGCGCGGGAGGTGAGCAGTTCTTC,CASSLSAGGEQFF
TRBJ2-2,.,.,TRBV6-1,TGTGCCAGCATTTCCTTAGGGGGGGACACCGGGGAGCTGTTTTTT,CASISLGGDTGELFF
TRBJ1-1,.,.,TRBV19,TGTGCCAGTAGTATGGGCACCCTGAACACTGAAGCTTTCTTT,CASSMGTLNTEAFF
TRBJ2-3,TRBD2,.,TRBV5-1,TGCGCCAGCACCGGGACTAGCGGGAGGGTCCCAGATACGCAGTATTTT,CASTGTSGRVPDTQYF
TRBJ2-3,.,.,TRBV4-1,TGCGCCAGCAGCCAAGATCGGAGGGATACGCAGTATTTT,CASSQDRRDTQYF
TRBJ2-7,TRBD2,few,TRBV9,TGTGCCAGCTCCCGGACTAGCGTCTCCTACGAGCAGTACTTC,CASSRTSVSYEQYF
TRBJ2-6,.,.,TRBV6-5,TGTGCCAGCACCCAGGGTCCTGGGGCCAACGTCCTGACTTTC,CASTQGPGANVLTF
TRBJ1-3,TRBD1,.,TRBV19,TGTGCCAGTAGTCACCTCCCTTGGACAGGGGGATTAACTGGAAACACCATATATTTT,CASSHLPWTGGLTGNTIYF
TRBJ2-2,TRBD1,.,TRBV7-3,TGTGCCAGCACCCGACAGGGAAACACCGGGGAGCTGTTTTTT,CASTRQGNTGELFF
TRBJ2-3,TRBD2,.,TRBV5-6,TGTGCCAGCAGCTCTGGGAGGGGAACAGATACGCAGTATTTT,CASSSGRGTDTQYF
TRBJ2-5,.,few,TRBV29-1,TGCAGCGTTTTTAGGGGTCGCTTAGAGACCCAGTACTTC,CSVFRGRLETQYF
TRBJ2-1,.,.,TRBV6-5,TGTGCCAGCAGTAGACTCGGGACAACGGACAATGAGCAGTTCTTC,CASSRLGTTDNEQFF
TRBJ2-3,.,.,TRBV7-3,TGTGCCAGCAGCTTAGATGCGGGCACAGATACGCAGTATTTT,CASSLDAGTDTQYF
TRBJ2-2,.,.,TRBV7-3,TGTGCCAGCGGGCTAGCGAGCCACGGGGAGCTGTTTTTT,CASGLASHGELFF
TRBJ1-2,.,.,TRBV14,TGTGCCAGCAGCCAAAAGATCGGAGTCTATGGCTACACCTTC,CASSQKIGVYGYTF
TRBJ1-3,.,.,TRBV6-5,TGTGCCAGCAGTGTCGGGAGGTCTGGAAACACCATATATTTT,CASSVGRSGNTIYF
TRBJ2-4,TRBD1,.,TRBV28,TGTGCCAGCAGTTCCAATGGGTCCTACAGGGGGCGAGGCATTCAGTACTTC,CASSSNGSYRGRGIQYF
TRBJ1-3,TRBD1,.,TRBV5-1,TGCGCCAGCAGCTCGCGTGGGACAGATGGAAACACCATATATTTT,CASSSRGTDGNTIYF
TRBJ2-1,TRBD1,.,TRBV7-8,TGTGCCAGCAGCCTACAGGGGGGTAGGACTCGGCGAAGCTCCTACAATGAGCAGTTCTTC,CASSLQGGRTRRSSYNEQFF
TRBJ1-1,.,few,TRBV6-5,TGTGCCAGCCGCCCCCTATTCAACACTGAAGCTTTCTTT,CASRPLFNTEAFF
TRBJ2-5,TRBD2,.,TRBV7-8,TGTGCCAGCAGCCCCCACAGATTAGCGGGAAGAGAGACCCAGTACTTC,CASSPHRLAGRETQYF
TRBJ2-3,.,.,TRBV29-1,TGCAGCGTTGCCTGGTCAGGAGATACGCAGTATTTT,CSVAWSGDTQYF
TRBJ2-7,.,.,TRBV9,TGTGCCAGCAGCGCGGAAGACTATACCTACGAGCAGTACTTC,CASSAEDYTYEQYF
TRBJ1-4,.,.,TRBV6-1,TGTGCCAGCAGTGAAGACTTCACTGGAACTAATGAAAAACTGTTTTTT,CASSEDFTGTNEKLFF
TRBJ2-7,TRBD2,.,TRBV7-7,TGTGCCAGCAGCCCCGGACTAGCGGGAGACGAGCAGTACTTC,CASSPGLAGDEQYF
TRBJ1-2,TRBD1,.,TRBV19,TGTGCCAGTAGTTTACAGGGGGTCTATGGCTACACCTTC,CASSLQGVYGYTF
TRBJ2-1,TRBD1,.,TRBV11-2,TGTGCCAGCAGCCCCCGGCTAGGACAGGGGGGCAATGAGCAGTTCTTC,CASSPRLGQGGNEQFF
TRBJ2-3,.,.,TRBV11-2,TGTGCCAGCAGCTTAGTTGCGGCACAAGGGGCAGATACGCAGTATTTT,CASSLVAAQGADTQYF
TRBJ2-4,TRBD1,once,TRBV5-4,TGTGCCAGCAGCCGAGGTACAGGGGAAGAAACCAAAAACATTCAGTACTTC,CASSRGTGEETKNIQYF
TRBJ2-1,TRBD2,.,TRBV5-1,TGCGCCAGCAGCTTGGTGGGGACTAGCGTGAATGAGCAGTTCTTC,CASSLVGTSVNEQFF
TRBJ2-5,.,.,TRBV14,TGTGCCAGCAGCCAAGACGATGGGGGGGAGACCCAGTACTTC,CASSQDDGGETQYF
TRBJ2-2,TRBD2,.,TRBV6-4,TGTGCCAGCAGTGCGAGCGGGGGGGCCACCGGGGAGCTGTTTTTT,CASSASGGATGELFF
TRBJ2-6,.,.,TRBV30,TGTGCCTGGCGTAGCTCTGGGGCCAACGTCCTGACTTTC,CAWRSSGANVLTF
TRBJ1-2,TRBD1,.,TRBV2,TGTGCCAGTTCCCGACAGGGAATATATGGCTACACCTTC,CASSRQGIYGYTF